The clone carrying this T cell receptor beta chain was observed a few times. From germline, CDR1 is MGHDK and CDR2 SYGVNS. The CDR3 is made up of 14 amino acids. Trimming took 0 bases from V and 5 from J, leaving 10 bases between them. The sample originates from a study of T-cell reconstitution after alpha-beta-depleted transplantation in children. Researchers prepared the TCRbeta library using unique molecular identifiers, the study reports. TCRdb re-called the PCR reads through MiXCR, storing one row per CDR3 protein. This table has 600,000 to 700,000 distinct CDR3 sequences, roughly 17% appearing once.

The sequencing used PBMCs from the stem cell graft donor, collected from the stem cell graft. J is TRBJ2-5 and V is TRBV25-1; unclear D gene. The receptor's source is a human donor who donated a stem cell graft to a child with acute myeloid leukemia. DNA for the CDR3: TGTGCCAGCAGTGAATATTCAGGTGGTGAGACCCAGTACTTC. Translation gives CASSEYSGGETQYF.